Here is one T cell receptor (beta chain) with its context. This sample was included in a study of monozygotic twins with inflammatory bowel disease. In eight separate reactions per sample, cDNA was generated. Added by template switching were UMIs that each held a 6-nucleotide sample barcode. TCRdb re-called the 5' RACE reads; one entry per CDR3 protein, DNA not given. The sample totals nearly 450,000 distinct CDR3 sequences; its top ten clones hold more than 2%. CDR3 length: 15 amino acids. Germline V gene data show CDR1 as MNHEY and CDR2 as SVGAGI. The receptor comes from a human donor with ulcerative colitis or Crohn's disease, or a healthy co-twin of an affected twin (not recorded which). The chain carries TRBV6-5 and TRBJ2-6. Sequenced material: blood. The CDR3: CASSYGRAGANVLTF.